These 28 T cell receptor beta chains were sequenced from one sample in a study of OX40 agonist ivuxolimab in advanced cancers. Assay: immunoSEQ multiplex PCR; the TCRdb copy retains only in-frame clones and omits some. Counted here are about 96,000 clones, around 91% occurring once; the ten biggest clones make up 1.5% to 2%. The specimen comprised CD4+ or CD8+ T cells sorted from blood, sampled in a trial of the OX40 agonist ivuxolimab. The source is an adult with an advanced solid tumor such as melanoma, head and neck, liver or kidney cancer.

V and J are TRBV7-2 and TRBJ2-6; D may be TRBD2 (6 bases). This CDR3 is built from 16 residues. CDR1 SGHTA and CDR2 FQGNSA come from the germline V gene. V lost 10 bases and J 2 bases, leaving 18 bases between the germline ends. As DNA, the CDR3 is TGTGCCACCAGAGCGGGCAGAGGGCCTGGGGCCAACGTCCTGACTTTC. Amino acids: CATRAGRGPGANVLTF.

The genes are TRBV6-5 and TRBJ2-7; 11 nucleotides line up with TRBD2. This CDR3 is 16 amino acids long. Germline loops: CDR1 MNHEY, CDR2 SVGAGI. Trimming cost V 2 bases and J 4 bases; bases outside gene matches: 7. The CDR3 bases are TGTGCCAGCAGTTACACCCGACTAGCGGGAAGGTACGAGCAGTACTTC. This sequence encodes CASSYTRLAGRYEQYF.

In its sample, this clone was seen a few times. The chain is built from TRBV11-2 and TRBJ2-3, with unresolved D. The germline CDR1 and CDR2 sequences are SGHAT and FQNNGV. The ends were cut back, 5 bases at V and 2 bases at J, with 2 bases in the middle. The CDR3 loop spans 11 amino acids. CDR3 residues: CASSITDTQYF. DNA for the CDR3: TGTGCCAGCAGCATCACAGATACGCAGTATTTT.

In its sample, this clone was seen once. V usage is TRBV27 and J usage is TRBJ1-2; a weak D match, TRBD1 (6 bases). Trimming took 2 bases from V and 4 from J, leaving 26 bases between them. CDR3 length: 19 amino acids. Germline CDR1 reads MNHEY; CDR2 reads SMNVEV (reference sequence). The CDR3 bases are TGTGCCAGCAGTTTAAATGTCGGGGGCTCTCGTAGATTAGGCTATGGCTACACCTTC. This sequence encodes CASSLNVGGSRRLGYGYTF.

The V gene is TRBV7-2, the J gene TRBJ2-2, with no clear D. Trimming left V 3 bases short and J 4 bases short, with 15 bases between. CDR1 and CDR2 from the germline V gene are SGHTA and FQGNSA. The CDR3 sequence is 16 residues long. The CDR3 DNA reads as TGTGCCAGCAGCTTCTATCCGATAAGCCTCACCGGGGAGCTGTTTTTT. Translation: CASSFYPISLTGELFF.

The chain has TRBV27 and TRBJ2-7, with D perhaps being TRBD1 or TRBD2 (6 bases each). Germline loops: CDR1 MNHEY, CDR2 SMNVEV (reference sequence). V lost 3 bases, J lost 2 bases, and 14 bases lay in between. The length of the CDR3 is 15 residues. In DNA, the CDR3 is TGTGCCAGCAGTTTGGGGGGCAGGGGAACCTACGAGCAGTACTTC. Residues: CASSLGGRGTYEQYF.

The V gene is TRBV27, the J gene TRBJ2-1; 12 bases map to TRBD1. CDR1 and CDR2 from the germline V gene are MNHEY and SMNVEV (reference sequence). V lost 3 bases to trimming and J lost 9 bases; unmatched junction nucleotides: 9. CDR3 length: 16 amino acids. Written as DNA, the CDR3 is TGTGCCAGCAGTTTCTACGGGACAGGGGGCGGTGGTGAGCAGTTCTTC. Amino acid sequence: CASSFYGTGGGGEQFF.

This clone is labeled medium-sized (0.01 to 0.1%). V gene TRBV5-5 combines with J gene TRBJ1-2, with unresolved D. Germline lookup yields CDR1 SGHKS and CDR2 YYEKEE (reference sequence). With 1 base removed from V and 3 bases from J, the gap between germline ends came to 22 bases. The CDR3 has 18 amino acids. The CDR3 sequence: CASSLSKTAARPYYGYTF. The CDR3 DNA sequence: TGTGCCAGCAGCTTGAGTAAGACGGCAGCGCGTCCCTACTATGGCTACACCTTC.

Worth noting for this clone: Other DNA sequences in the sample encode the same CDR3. Written as DNA, the CDR3 is TGCGCCAGCAGCTTGGGCACAGATAGCAATCAGCCCCAGCATTTT. Its protein product is CASSLGTDSNQPQHF. The rearrangement links TRBV5-1 to TRBJ1-5; unclear D gene. Germline V gene data show CDR1 as SGHRS and CDR2 as YFSETQ. This CDR3 has 15 residues. V lost 0 bases to trimming and J lost 0 bases, with 7 bases between them.

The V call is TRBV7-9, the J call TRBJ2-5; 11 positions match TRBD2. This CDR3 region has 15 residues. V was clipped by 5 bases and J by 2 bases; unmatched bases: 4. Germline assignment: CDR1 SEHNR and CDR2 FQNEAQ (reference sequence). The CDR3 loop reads CASSRTSGFQETQYF. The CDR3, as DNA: TGTGCCAGCAGCCGGACTAGCGGGTTTCAAGAGACCCAGTACTTC.

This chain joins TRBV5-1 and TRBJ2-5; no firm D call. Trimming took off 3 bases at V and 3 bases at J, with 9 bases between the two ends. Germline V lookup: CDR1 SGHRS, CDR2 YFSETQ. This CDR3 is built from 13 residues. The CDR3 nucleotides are TGCGCCAGCAGCTGGGCCAGTGAAGAGACCCAGTACTTC. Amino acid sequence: CASSWASEETQYF.

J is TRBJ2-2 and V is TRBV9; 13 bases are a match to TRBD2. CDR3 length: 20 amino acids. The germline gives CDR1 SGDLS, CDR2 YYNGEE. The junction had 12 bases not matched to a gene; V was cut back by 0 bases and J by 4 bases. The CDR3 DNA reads TGTGCCAGCAGCGTAGGGATAGGGACTAGCGGGGTCAGGGGCACCGGGGAGCTGTTTTTT. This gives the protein CASSVGIGTSGVRGTGELFF.

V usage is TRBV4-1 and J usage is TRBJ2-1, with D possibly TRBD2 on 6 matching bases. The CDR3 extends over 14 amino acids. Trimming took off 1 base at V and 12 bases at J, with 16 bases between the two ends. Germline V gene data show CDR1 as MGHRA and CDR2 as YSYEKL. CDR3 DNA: TGCGCCAGCAGCCAAGGTGTGGGGATGGGGGGGCAGTTCTTC. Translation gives CASSQGVGMGGQFF.

The CDR3 DNA sequence: TGTGCCAGTTCTACAGGGGAGACCCAGTACTTC. This codes for CASSTGETQYF. The V call is TRBV19, the J call TRBJ2-5, with D tentatively TRBD1 (6 bases). V was clipped by 8 bases and J by 5 bases, with 9 bases between them. This CDR3 contains 11 residues. Germline values: CDR1 LNHDA, CDR2 SQIVND (reference sequence).

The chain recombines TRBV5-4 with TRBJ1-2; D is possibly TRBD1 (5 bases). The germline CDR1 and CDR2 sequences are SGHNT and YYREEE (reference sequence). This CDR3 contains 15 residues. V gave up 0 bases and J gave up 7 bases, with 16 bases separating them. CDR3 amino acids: CASSLGGYRFGGYTF. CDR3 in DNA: TGTGCCAGCAGCTTGGGAGGGTACAGGTTCGGTGGCTACACCTTC.

The chain's CDR3 is CATSRVGQETQYF. DNA for the CDR3: TGTGCCACCAGCAGAGTCGGGCAAGAGACCCAGTACTTC. V gene TRBV15 combines with J gene TRBJ2-5, with D hard to call. The CDR3 runs 13 residues. The V and J ends lost 1 base and 2 bases respectively, with 5 bases between them. Germline CDR1 is LNHNV and CDR2 is YYDKDF (reference sequence).

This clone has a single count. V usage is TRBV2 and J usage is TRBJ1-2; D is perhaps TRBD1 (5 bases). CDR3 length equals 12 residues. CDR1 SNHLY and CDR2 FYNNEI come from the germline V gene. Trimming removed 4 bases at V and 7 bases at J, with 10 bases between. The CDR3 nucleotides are TGTGCCAGCAGTGTTGGGGGGTTTGGCTACACCTTC. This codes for CASSVGGFGYTF.

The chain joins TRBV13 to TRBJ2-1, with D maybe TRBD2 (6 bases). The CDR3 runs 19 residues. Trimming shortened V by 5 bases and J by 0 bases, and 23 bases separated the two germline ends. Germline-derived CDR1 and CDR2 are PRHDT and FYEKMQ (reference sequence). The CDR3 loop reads CASSPPRWRDSSSYNEQFF. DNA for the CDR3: TGTGCCAGCAGCCCCCCCCGCTGGCGGGATTCCAGCTCCTACAATGAGCAGTTCTTC.

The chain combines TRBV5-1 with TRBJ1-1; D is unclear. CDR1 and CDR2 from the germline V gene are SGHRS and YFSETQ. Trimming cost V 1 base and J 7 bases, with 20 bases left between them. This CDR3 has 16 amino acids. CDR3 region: CASSLPGKRGGIEAFF. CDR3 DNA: TGCGCCAGCAGCTTGCCAGGAAAGCGCGGTGGAATTGAAGCTTTCTTT.

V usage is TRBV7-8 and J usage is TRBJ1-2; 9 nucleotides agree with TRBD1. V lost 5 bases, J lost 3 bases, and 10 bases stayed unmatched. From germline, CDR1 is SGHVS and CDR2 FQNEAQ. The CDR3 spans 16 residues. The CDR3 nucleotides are TGTGCCAGCAGCACAACAGGGGGCCTAGGAGACTATGGCTACACCTTC. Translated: CASSTTGGLGDYGYTF.

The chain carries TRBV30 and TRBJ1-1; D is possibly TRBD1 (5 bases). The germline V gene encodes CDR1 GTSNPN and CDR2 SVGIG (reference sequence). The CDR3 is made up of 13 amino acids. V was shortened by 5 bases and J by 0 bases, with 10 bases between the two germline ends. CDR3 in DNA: TGTGCCTGGCGACAGAGGATGAACACTGAAGCTTTCTTT. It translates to CAWRQRMNTEAFF.

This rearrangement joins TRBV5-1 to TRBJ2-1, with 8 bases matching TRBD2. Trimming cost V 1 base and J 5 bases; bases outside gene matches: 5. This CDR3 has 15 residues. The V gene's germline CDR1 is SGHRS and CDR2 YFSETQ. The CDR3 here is CASSLSAGGHNEQFF. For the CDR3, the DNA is TGCGCCAGCAGCTTGTCCGCGGGAGGACACAATGAGCAGTTCTTC.

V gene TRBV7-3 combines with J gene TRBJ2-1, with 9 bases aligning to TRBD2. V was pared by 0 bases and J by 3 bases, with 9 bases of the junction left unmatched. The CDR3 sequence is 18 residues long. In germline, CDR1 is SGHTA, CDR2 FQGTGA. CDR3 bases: TGTGCCAGCAGCTTAACGTCCGGGACTAGCATCCTCTACAATGAGCAGTTCTTC. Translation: CASSLTSGTSILYNEQFF.

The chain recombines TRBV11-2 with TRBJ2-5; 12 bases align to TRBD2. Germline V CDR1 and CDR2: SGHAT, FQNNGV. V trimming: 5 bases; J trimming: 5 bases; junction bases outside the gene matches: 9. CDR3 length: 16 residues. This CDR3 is CASSLGLAGLQETQYF. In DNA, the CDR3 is TGTGCCAGCAGCCTCGGACTAGCGGGACTCCAGGAGACCCAGTACTTC.

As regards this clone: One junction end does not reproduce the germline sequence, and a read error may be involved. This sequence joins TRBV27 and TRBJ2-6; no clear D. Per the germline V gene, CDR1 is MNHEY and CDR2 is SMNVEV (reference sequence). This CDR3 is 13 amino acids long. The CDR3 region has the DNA TGTTCCAGCAGATTCACTGGGGCCAACGTCCTGACTTTC. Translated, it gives CSSRFTGANVLTF.

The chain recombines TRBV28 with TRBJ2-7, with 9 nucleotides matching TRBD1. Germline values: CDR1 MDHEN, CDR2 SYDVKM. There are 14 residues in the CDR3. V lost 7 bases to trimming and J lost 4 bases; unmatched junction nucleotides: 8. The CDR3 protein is CASTIDGQGYEQYF. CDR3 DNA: TGTGCCAGCACCATAGACGGACAGGGGTACGAGCAGTACTTC.

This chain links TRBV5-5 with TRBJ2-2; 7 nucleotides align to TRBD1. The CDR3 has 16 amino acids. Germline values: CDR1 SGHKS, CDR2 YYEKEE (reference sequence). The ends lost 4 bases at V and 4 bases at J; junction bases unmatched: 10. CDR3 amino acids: CASSPERGLGTGELFF. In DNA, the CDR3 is TGTGCCAGCAGCCCCGAGAGGGGGCTAGGCACCGGGGAGCTGTTTTTT.

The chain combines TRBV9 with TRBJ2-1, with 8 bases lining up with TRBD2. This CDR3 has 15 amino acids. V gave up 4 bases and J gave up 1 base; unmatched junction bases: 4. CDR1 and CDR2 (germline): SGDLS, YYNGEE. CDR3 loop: CASSWAGGSYNEQFF. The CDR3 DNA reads TGTGCCAGCAGCTGGGCGGGAGGATCCTACAATGAGCAGTTCTTC.